What follows are 18 T cell receptor beta chains derived from one specimen sequenced in a study of tumor T cells in aggressive B-cell lymphoma. Profiled with immunoSEQ multiplex PCR; TCRdb holds only in-frame clones, not every one. In the table there are some 5,900 clones, about 80% of which are singletons. The sequenced sample consisted of tumor tissue. Source of these receptors: an adult with diffuse large B cell lymphoma.

The chain links TRBV5-1 to TRBJ2-7; no firm D call. The V and J ends lost 4 bases and 3 bases respectively, with 11 bases between them. The CDR3 is 13 residues long. Germline CDR1 SGHRS, CDR2 YFSETQ. CDR3 sequence reads: CASSLDGFYEQYF. CDR3 in DNA: TGCGCCAGCAGCCTGGACGGTTTCTACGAGCAGTACTTC.

This clone has a handful of counts. The V call is TRBV2, the J call TRBJ2-3; perhaps TRBD2 as D (6 bases). This CDR3 contains 15 residues. The V gene's germline CDR1 is SNHLY and CDR2 FYNNEI. Trimming removed 5 bases from V and 9 bases from J, with 21 bases in between. The CDR3, as DNA: TGTGCCAGCAGTCCCTTCACCGGTGGTAGCGGAACGCAGTATTTT. Protein sequence: CASSPFTGGSGTQYF.

The chain carries TRBV5-1 and TRBJ2-1; D may be TRBD2 (6 bases). Germline CDR1 and CDR2: SGHRS and YFSETQ. V was trimmed by 5 bases and J by 10 bases, leaving 19 bases between them. This CDR3 comprises 14 residues. The CDR3 DNA is TGCGCCAGCAGTGACGGGAGAGGGCCATTAGAGCAGTTCTTC. As protein: CASSDGRGPLEQFF. Supplemented by reference TRBV5-1 and TRBJ2-1, the full variable domain reads KAGVTQTPRYLIKTRGQQVTLSCSPISGHRSVSWYQQTPGQGLQFLFEYFSETQRNKGNFPGRFSGRQFSNSRSEMNVSTLELGDSALYLCASSDGRGPLEQFFGPGTRLTVL.

The chain is built from TRBV19 and TRBJ1-2; no firm D call. V dropped 1 base and J dropped 7 bases, with 13 bases sitting between them. Germline values: CDR1 LNHDA, CDR2 SQIVND (reference sequence). The CDR3 extends over 14 amino acids. The DNA of the CDR3 is TGTGCCAGTAGTATAGGTTCTGGGCAATCTGGCTACACCTTC. Translating it yields CASSIGSGQSGYTF. Combining the CDR3 with reference TRBV19 and TRBJ1-2 gives the whole variable domain DGGITQSPKYLFRKEGQNVTLSCEQNLNHDAMYWYRQDPGQGLRLIYYSQIVNDFQKGDIAEGYSVSREKKESFPLTVTSAQKNPTAFYLCASSIGSGQSGYTFGSGTRLTVV.

The chain combines TRBV7-9 with TRBJ1-2; no clear D gene. Trimming pared 3 bases from V and 7 bases from J, leaving 6 bases between. This CDR3 has 11 amino acids. Germline CDR1 is SEHNR and CDR2 is FQNEAQ (reference sequence). The CDR3 coding sequence is TGTGCCAGCAGCTTCGGGGTTGGCTACACCTTC. Its protein product is CASSFGVGYTF.

About this clone itself: The junction does not match germline at one end; this may be a read error. Within the sample, other DNA sequences also encode this same CDR3. The chain uses TRBV28 and TRBJ2-3, with D possibly TRBD2 on 5 matching bases. Per germline, CDR1 MDHEN and CDR2 SYDVKM. The CDR3 covers 13 residues. CDR3 amino acids: CASSLGGADTQYF. DNA for the CDR3: TGCGCCAGCAGTTTAGGAGGTGCAGATACGCAGTATTTT.

This clone showed up just once. The chain is built from TRBV9 and TRBJ1-6, with 9 bases identical to TRBD1. The CDR3 length is 17 residues. Trimming removed 0 bases from V and 9 bases from J; junction bases left unmatched: 10. Germline V gene lookup returns CDR1 SGDLS and CDR2 YYNGEE. The CDR3 coding sequence is TGTGCCAGCAGCGTAGGATCCGGGACAGGGACTATTTCACCCCTCCACTTT. Protein: CASSVGSGTGTISPLHF.

Comments on this clone: A read error may account for a junction end that differs from germline. The chain has TRBV28 and TRBJ2-1; the match to TRBD2 covers 7 bases. The CDR3 is made up of 17 amino acids. Germline V gene lookup returns CDR1 MDHEN and CDR2 SYDVKM. The CDR3 sequence is CANSFPGLAARANEQFF. The DNA for the CDR3 is TGTGCCAACAGTTTCCCCGGCCTAGCGGCACGCGCCAATGAGCAGTTCTTC.

The chain employs TRBV9 and TRBJ1-4, with a possible D match to TRBD1 (5 bases). This CDR3 region has 16 residues. Trimming took 4 bases from V and 6 from J, leaving 19 bases between them. Germline V gene data show CDR1 as SGDLS and CDR2 as YYNGEE. The CDR3 sequence is CASSHGGRGADEKLFF. CDR3 bases: TGTGCCAGCAGCCATGGTGGGAGGGGCGCGGATGAAAAACTGTTTTTT. Based on the CDR3 plus reference TRBV9 and TRBJ1-4, the full variable domain is DSGVTQTPKHLITATGQRVTLRCSPRSGDLSVYWYQQSLDQGLQFLIQYYNGEERAKGNILERFSAQQFPDLHSELNLSSLELGDSALYFCASSHGGRGADEKLFFGSGTQLSVL.

This chain connects TRBV4-2 to TRBJ2-1; 8 bases agree with TRBD2. V lost 0 bases and J lost 8; bases outside the gene matches: 6. Germline V lookup: CDR1 LGHNA, CDR2 YNFKEQ. The CDR3 contains 15 residues. The CDR3 spells CASSQDNGRAYEQFF. DNA for the CDR3: TGTGCCAGCAGCCAAGATAACGGGAGGGCCTATGAGCAGTTCTTC.

This clone occurred once. The chain employs TRBV7-9 and TRBJ1-1; the match to TRBD1 covers 7 bases. The V and J ends lost 5 bases and 7 bases, in that order; junction bases with no gene match: 7. The germline gives CDR1 SEHNR, CDR2 FQNEAQ (reference sequence). The CDR3 totals 13 residues. Here the CDR3 reads CASSRTGGGEAFF. The CDR3 coding sequence is TGTGCCAGCAGCCGGACAGGAGGGGGTGAAGCTTTCTTT. Full variable domain (missing parts from reference TRBV7-9 and TRBJ1-1): DTGVSQNPRHKITKRGQNVTFRCDPISEHNRLYWYRQTLGQGPEFLTYFQNEAQLEKSRLLSDRFSAERPKGSFSTLEIQRTEQGDSAMYLCASSRTGGGEAFFGQGTRLTVV.

The CDR3 protein is CASMSRGGLNTEAFF. In DNA form, the CDR3 reads TGTGCCAGCATGTCTCGGGGGGGTCTGAACACTGAAGCTTTCTTT. The chain employs TRBV13 and TRBJ1-1; maybe TRBD1 (5 bases). The V gene lost 7 bases and the J gene lost 0 bases, with 15 bases spanning the gap. From germline, CDR1 is PRHDT and CDR2 FYEKMQ (reference sequence). The CDR3 loop spans 15 amino acids.

The chain is built from TRBV19 and TRBJ1-1; D not resolved. V dropped 10 bases and J dropped 6 bases, with 12 bases sitting between them. Germline V CDR1 and CDR2: LNHDA, SQIVND (reference sequence). The CDR3 has 11 amino acids. CDR3 bases: TGTGCCACCAACCTCGGGGCTGAAGCTTTCTTT. It yields the protein CATNLGAEAFF.

V usage is TRBV29-1 and J usage is TRBJ2-1; the D gene is possibly TRBD1 (6 bases). Trimming took off 7 bases at V and 8 bases at J, with 24 bases between the two ends. CDR1 is SQVTM and CDR2 is ANQGSEA in the germline V gene. The CDR3 contains 15 residues. The CDR3, as DNA: TGCAGCGCTCTGCTCTACGGGCAGGGGAAGGATGAGCAGTTCTTC. Encoded protein: CSALLYGQGKDEQFF.

This clone was seen a handful of times. This rearrangement joins TRBV19 to TRBJ1-4, with TRBD1 matching 7 bases. Germline lookup yields CDR1 LNHDA and CDR2 SQIVND (reference sequence). The length of the CDR3 is 15 residues. V trimming: 9 bases; J trimming: 0 bases; junction bases outside the gene matches: 7. The CDR3 region has the DNA TGTGCCAGCCGGGACAGCCGATCAACTAATGAAAAACTGTTTTTT. It specifies CASRDSRSTNEKLFF.

V usage is TRBV5-6 and J usage is TRBJ2-3, with TRBD1 as a possible D gene (6 bases). Trimming left V 2 bases short and J 3 bases short, with 16 bases between. Per the germline V gene, CDR1 is SGHDT and CDR2 is YYEEEE. The CDR3 is made up of 16 amino acids. The CDR3 reads CASSFSLDSQTDTQYF. The CDR3 DNA reads TGTGCCAGCAGCTTTTCCCTGGACAGTCAGACAGATACGCAGTATTTT.

The rearrangement links TRBV27 to TRBJ1-5; no clear D. Germline CDR1 MNHEY, CDR2 SMNVEV (reference sequence). Trimming pared 0 bases from V and 12 bases from J, leaving 12 bases between. CDR3 size: 13 residues. In DNA form, the CDR3 reads TGTGCCAGCAGTTTATCTAGTGTTACCCTCCAGCATTTT. The encoded protein is CASSLSSVTLQHF.

This chain joins TRBV19 and TRBJ2-7; D might be TRBD1 (5 bases). With 0 bases removed from V and 5 bases from J, the gap between germline ends came to 14 bases. Looked up from germline, CDR1 is LNHDA and CDR2 is SQIVND (reference sequence). This CDR3 is built from 15 residues. The CDR3 DNA reads as TGTGCCAGTAGTATAGATCGTGCCAGGGTGGACGAGCAGTACTTC. As protein: CASSIDRARVDEQYF.